This TCR beta chain was found in a study of T-cell memory formation after mild COVID-19. From the 5' RACE reads, TCRdb called clonotypes with MiXCR, one entry per CDR3 protein. This table has around 370,000 distinct CDR3 sequences, around 21% appearing once. This clonotype came up many times. Deletions cut 5 bases from V and 2 bases from J, with 13 bases between. CDR1 is SGHAT and CDR2 is FQNNGV in the germline V gene. The CDR3 sequence is 14 residues long. This sequence joins TRBV11-2 and TRBJ2-7; D is unresolved. Sequencing was done on a sample of PBMCs or a T cell subset sorted from them (not recorded which). The sequence came from an adult woman who had mild COVID-19 (a few samples of this study predate the infection). Cell type and time point are not known. The CDR3 sequence: CASSLALGPYEQYF. The CDR3 DNA sequence: TGTGCCAGCAGCCTTGCCCTAGGGCCCTACGAGCAGTACTTC.